The clone carrying this T cell receptor beta chain showed up just a few times. The antigen is not known. Sequenced by immunoSEQ multiplex PCR; TCRdb stores in-frame clones only, minus some. The table lists more than 10,000 clones, more than 65% of them singletons, with 42% in the top ten. This record comes from a study of OX40 agonist ivuxolimab in advanced cancers. Looking at the study overall: Antecedent anti-PD-1, anti-PD-L1 or anti-CTLA-4 therapy was permissible, with roughly 36% having received some.

Study observations and caveats: With doses of 0.1-3.0 mg/kg, partial responders showed among the lowest clonal expansion.

Material: CD4+ or CD8+ T cells sorted from blood, obtained in a trial of the OX40 agonist ivuxolimab. The TCR was taken from an adult with an advanced solid tumor such as melanoma, head and neck, liver or kidney cancer.

CDR3 loop: CASSPRSDFGNTIYF. As DNA, the CDR3 is TGTGCCAGCAGCCCCAGAAGCGATTTTGGAAACACCATATATTTT. The chain couples TRBV7-9 to TRBJ1-3, with no clear D. Germline values: CDR1 SEHNR, CDR2 FQNEAQ (reference sequence). There are 15 residues in the CDR3. V was shortened by 5 bases and J by 3 bases, with 14 bases between the two germline ends.